One sample yielded the 18 T cell receptor beta chains listed below, sequenced in a study of control samples from healthy donors and cancer patients. Only in-frame clones appear in the TCRdb table, and some are missing; sequencing was by immunoSEQ multiplex PCR. Counted here are 90,000 to 130,000 clones, approximately 87% occurring once; the ten biggest clones make up about 3.9%. Sequenced sample: PBMCs. These receptors all come from a woman aged 55-70 years with lung cancer.

The chain uses TRBV7-9 and TRBJ1-1; 10 nucleotides agree with TRBD1. CDR1 and CDR2 from the germline V gene are SEHNR and FQNEAQ (reference sequence). V lost 5 bases, J lost 0 bases, and 9 bases stayed unmatched. This CDR3 has 17 amino acids. The CDR3 bases are TGTGCCAGCAGCGAAGGACAGGGGGGGATCATGAACACTGAAGCTTTCTTT. Its translation is CASSEGQGGIMNTEAFF.

The rearrangement uses TRBV2 and TRBJ1-6; no clear D gene. CDR1 is SNHLY and CDR2 is FYNNEI in the germline V gene. This CDR3 is 13 amino acids long. Between the trimmed V and J ends, which lost 7 bases and 10 bases, there was a span of 14 bases. The CDR3 nucleotides read TGTGCCAGCAATTGGGAGACGGGGTCACCCCTCCACTTT. Its protein product is CASNWETGSPLHF.

This clone was observed a few times. The V gene is TRBV18, the J gene TRBJ2-7; D is unclear. The germline gives CDR1 KGHSH, CDR2 LQKENI. Trimming removed 0 bases from V and 3 bases from J, with 9 bases in between. The CDR3 runs 14 residues. CDR3 nucleotide sequence: TGTGCCAGCTCACCACCAAACAGCTTCTACGAGCAGTACTTC. It codes for CASSPPNSFYEQYF. Filled out from reference TRBV18 and TRBJ2-7, the complete variable domain reads NAGVMQNPRHLVRRRGQEARLRCSPMKGHSHVYWYRQLPEEGLKFMVYLQKENIIDESGMPKERFSAEFPKEGPSILRIQQVVRGDSAAYFCASSPPNSFYEQYFGPGTRLTVT.

This chain links TRBV5-4 with TRBJ2-5, with D perhaps TRBD2 (7 bases). The CDR3 sequence is 15 residues long. Between the trimmed V and J ends, which lost 2 bases and 3 bases, there was a span of 14 bases. The germline gives CDR1 SGHNT, CDR2 YYREEE (reference sequence). DNA for the CDR3: TGTGCCAGCAGCTTCCTGACGGGGGGCGAAGAGACCCAGTACTTC. As protein: CASSFLTGGEETQYF.

Details on this clone: One junction end disagrees with the germline gene, perhaps due to a read error. The rearrangement joins TRBV7-7 to TRBJ1-1; weak D call: TRBD1 (5 bases). The CDR3 contains 13 residues. Germline V CDR1 and CDR2: SSHAT, FNYEAQ (reference sequence). CDR3 protein: CASSLERGTEAFF. The CDR3 DNA is TGTGCTAGCAGCTTAGAGAGGGGTACTGAAGCTTTCTTT.

J is TRBJ2-7 and V is TRBV13; 7 bases are shared with TRBD2. The length of the CDR3 is 15 residues. V was clipped by 4 bases and J by 3 bases; unmatched bases: 9. From germline, CDR1 is PRHDT and CDR2 FYEKMQ (reference sequence). The CDR3 DNA reads TGTGCCAGCAGCTCCCGGGGGGAAAGTAGCTACGAGCAGTACTTC. It is translated as CASSSRGESSYEQYF.

The chain is built from TRBV19 and TRBJ1-6, with D possibly matching TRBD1 (6 bases). Germline V gives CDR1 LNHDA, CDR2 SQIVND (reference sequence). V lost 5 bases and J lost 7, with 12 bases in between. CDR3 size: 14 residues. In DNA, the CDR3 is TGTGCCAGTAGTCTGGACAGAAGAAATTCACCCCTCCACTTT. Protein: CASSLDRRNSPLHF.

This sequence joins TRBV3-1 (or the pseudogene TRBV3-2) and TRBJ2-7; 8 bases map to TRBD1. Trimming took 4 bases from V and 6 from J; bases not matched to a gene: 5. The CDR3 has 13 amino acids. CDR1 and CDR2 from the germline V gene are LGHDT and YNNKEL (reference sequence). This CDR3 is CASSRGQASEQYF. In nucleotides, the CDR3 is TGTGCCAGCAGCCGGGGACAGGCCAGCGAGCAGTACTTC.

The genes are TRBV18 and TRBJ1-1; 8 bases line up with TRBD1. V lost 1 base and J lost 10; bases outside the gene matches: 8. This CDR3 is 14 amino acids long. Germline CDR1 is KGHSH and CDR2 is LQKENI. The CDR3 reads CASSPRNFDRGAFF. In DNA, the CDR3 is TGTGCCAGCTCACCACGAAATTTCGACAGGGGAGCTTTCTTT.

The V call is TRBV20-1, the J call TRBJ1-6; 7 nucleotides align to TRBD1. Germline V gives CDR1 DFQATT, CDR2 SNEGSKA (reference sequence). Unmatched junction bases numbered 6, after V lost 3 bases and J lost 4 bases. The CDR3 runs 15 residues. The CDR3 sequence: CSASRDSYYNSPLHF. Written as DNA, the CDR3 is TGCAGTGCTAGTAGGGACAGCTATTATAATTCACCCCTCCACTTT.

The V and J genes are TRBV24-1 and TRBJ2-4; D unresolved. From germline, CDR1 is KGHDR and CDR2 SFDVKD. The CDR3 is 13 amino acids. V lost 1 base and J lost 4, with 4 bases in between. DNA of the CDR3: TGTGCCACCAGTGATTTAGGGAAAAACATTCAGTACTTC. Translating it yields CATSDLGKNIQYF.

The chain carries TRBV7-6 and TRBJ2-7; tentatively, D is TRBD1 (7 bases). The germline gives CDR1 SGHVS, CDR2 FNYEAQ. The CDR3 is 16 residues long. V lost 5 bases to trimming and J lost 4 bases, with 21 bases between them. CDR3 in amino acids: CASSGLEAGGTYEQYF. The CDR3 coding sequence is TGTGCCAGCAGCGGACTGGAGGCAGGGGGGACATACGAGCAGTACTTC.

The chain couples TRBV30 to TRBJ2-7; 7 nucleotides line up with TRBD1. The CDR3 is 15 amino acids. Germline lookup yields CDR1 GTSNPN and CDR2 SVGIG (reference sequence). V was pared by 3 bases and J by 2 bases, with 10 bases of the junction left unmatched. CDR3 nucleotide sequence: TGTGCCTGGAGCGAGGAGAGGGACAGCACCTACGAGCAGTACTTC. Protein sequence: CAWSEERDSTYEQYF.

J is TRBJ1-1 and V is TRBV19; possibly TRBD1 for D (5 bases). The CDR3 is made up of 17 amino acids. Germline CDR1 and CDR2: LNHDA and SQIVND (reference sequence). Trimming took 7 bases from V and 2 from J, leaving 23 bases between them. CDR3 residues: CASNPLSLGRGNTEAFF. CDR3 sequence (DNA): TGTGCCAGTAACCCCTTGAGCCTGGGACGGGGAAACACTGAAGCTTTCTTT. Complete variable domain (other parts from reference TRBV19 and TRBJ1-1): DGGITQSPKYLFRKEGQNVTLSCEQNLNHDAMYWYRQDPGQGLRLIYYSQIVNDFQKGDIAEGYSVSREKKESFPLTVTSAQKNPTAFYLCASNPLSLGRGNTEAFFGQGTRLTVV.

This clone was detected only a few times. The chain joins TRBV2 to TRBJ1-1; D gene uncertain. Trimming left V 8 bases short and J 0 bases short, with 13 bases between. The CDR3 covers 14 residues. The germline V gene has CDR1 SNHLY and CDR2 FYNNEI. CDR3 sequence reads: CASGGLGLNTEAFF. DNA for the CDR3: TGTGCCAGCGGAGGGCTCGGTTTGAACACTGAAGCTTTCTTT.

This clone was observed once. The genes are TRBV19 and TRBJ2-5; 9 bases fit TRBD2. From germline, CDR1 is LNHDA and CDR2 SQIVND (reference sequence). The J segment lost 5 bases and the V segment lost 3 bases, leaving 10 bases of the junction unmatched. The CDR3 covers 16 residues. The DNA for the CDR3 is TGTGCCAGTAGTATGGGACTAGCAAGGGGGGAGGAGACCCAGTACTTC. Protein product: CASSMGLARGEETQYF. Looking up the rest from reference TRBV19 and TRBJ2-5 gives the full variable domain: DGGITQSPKYLFRKEGQNVTLSCEQNLNHDAMYWYRQDPGQGLRLIYYSQIVNDFQKGDIAEGYSVSREKKESFPLTVTSAQKNPTAFYLCASSMGLARGEETQYFGPGTRLLVL.

V gene TRBV2 combines with J gene TRBJ1-2; D is ambiguous. The CDR3 runs to 12 residues. Per germline, CDR1 SNHLY and CDR2 FYNNEI. V lost 6 bases and J lost 4, with 9 bases in between. As DNA, the CDR3 is TGTGCCAGCAGGGGTGGAACCTATGGCTACACCTTC. As protein: CASRGGTYGYTF.

The V gene is TRBV18, the J gene TRBJ1-1; perhaps TRBD1 as D (5 bases). Trimming took off 5 bases at V and 3 bases at J, with 16 bases between the two ends. CDR3 length: 15 amino acids. In germline, CDR1 is KGHSH, CDR2 LQKENI. CDR3 DNA: TGTGCCAGCTCATGGGGGAGGGGAAGGGACACTGAAGCTTTCTTT. Protein sequence: CASSWGRGRDTEAFF.